The 12 T cell receptor beta chains presented below share a single source sample, sequenced in a study of blood T cell repertoires in COVID-19. Using immunoSEQ multiplex PCR, the repertoire was profiled, and TCRdb retains in-frame clones only, with some absent. The top ten hold around 21% of the sample, which has 25,000 to 30,000 clones, about 78% seen once. The source material was peripheral blood. The receptors were sampled from a boy between 2 and 10 years old with active or convalescent COVID-19.

V gene TRBV27 combines with J gene TRBJ1-1; D not resolved. The CDR3 extends over 14 amino acids. Germline V gene data show CDR1 as MNHEY and CDR2 as SMNVEV (reference sequence). V dropped 2 bases and J dropped 0 bases, with 7 bases sitting between them. The CDR3 loop reads CASSLNTLNTEAFF. Here the CDR3 DNA reads TGTGCCAGCAGTTTAAACACCTTGAACACTGAAGCTTTCTTT.

The chain has TRBV28 and TRBJ1-3; D ambiguous. The CDR3 is 15 amino acids. Germline loops: CDR1 MDHEN, CDR2 SYDVKM. Trimming took off 6 bases at V and 0 bases at J, with 12 bases between the two ends. CDR3 protein: CASSPWQVSGNTIYF. In nucleotides, the CDR3 is TGTGCCAGCAGCCCCTGGCAGGTCTCTGGAAACACCATATATTTT.

The rearrangement uses TRBV29-1 and TRBJ1-2, with D possibly being TRBD1 (5 bases). The CDR3 runs to 15 residues. Trimming stripped 4 bases from V and 0 bases from J, with 15 bases between. Germline V gene data show CDR1 as SQVTM and CDR2 as ANQGSEA. This CDR3 is CSVALGRGTNYGYTF. CDR3 DNA sequence: TGCAGCGTTGCCCTCGGGAGGGGTACTAACTATGGCTACACCTTC. The entire variable domain, with the rest obtained from reference TRBV29-1 and TRBJ1-2, is as follows: SAVISQKPSRDICQRGTSLTIQCQVDSQVTMMFWYRQQPGQSLTLIATANQGSEATYESGFVIDKFPISRPNLTFSTLTVSNMSPEDSSIYLCSVALGRGTNYGYTFGSGTRLTVV.

This clone appeared a few times. This chain links TRBV7-9 with TRBJ2-7; 7 nucleotides line up with TRBD2. The trim removed 10 bases at V and 3 bases at J, leaving 21 bases unmatched. This CDR3 spans 17 amino acids. Germline-derived CDR1 and CDR2 are SEHNR and FQNEAQ (reference sequence). CDR3 in amino acids: CATRGSAGEIWDYEQYF. For the CDR3, the DNA is TGTGCCACCCGGGGCTCGGCGGGAGAAATTTGGGACTACGAGCAGTACTTC.

The V gene is TRBV3-1 (or the pseudogene TRBV3-2), the J gene TRBJ1-6; weak D call: TRBD1 (5 bases). With 1 base removed from V and 3 bases from J, the gap between germline ends came to 7 bases. Germline CDR1 LGHDT, CDR2 YNNKEL (reference sequence). The CDR3 consists of 15 residues. The CDR3 region has the DNA TGTGCCAGCAGCCAAGGCCAGGGCTATAATTCACCCCTCCACTTT. It yields the protein CASSQGQGYNSPLHF.

The genes are TRBV10-2 and TRBJ1-2, with D perhaps TRBD1 (6 bases). The CDR3 consists of 15 residues. Looked up from germline, CDR1 is WSHSY and CDR2 is SAAADI. V lost 7 bases to trimming and J lost 2 bases, with 17 bases between them. CDR3 sequence (DNA): TGCGCCAGCACCGGCCCCCACACAGGGAACTATGGCTACACCTTC. The encoded protein is CASTGPHTGNYGYTF.

Regarding this clone: A read error may produce the germline difference seen at one junction end. The chain joins TRBV11-2 to TRBJ1-3; D remains unclear. CDR3 size: 11 residues. Germline assignment: CDR1 SGHAT and CDR2 FQNNGV. As DNA, the CDR3 is TGCGGCGGGCAGTCTGGAAACACCATATATTTT. This codes for CGGQSGNTIYF.

This chain joins TRBV6-5 and TRBJ1-2, with TRBD1 as a possible D gene (5 bases). CDR1 MNHEY and CDR2 SVGAGI come from the germline V gene. CDR3 size: 13 residues. V was pared by 8 bases and J by 5 bases, with 15 bases between. The CDR3 here is CASVRWGRYGYTF. CDR3 sequence (DNA): TGTGCCAGCGTGCGGTGGGGGAGGTATGGCTACACCTTC.

This chain uses TRBV5-1 with TRBJ2-5, with 10 bases lining up with TRBD1. The CDR3 has 16 amino acids. Germline V gene lookup returns CDR1 SGHRS and CDR2 YFSETQ. After removal of 4 bases from V and 5 bases from J, the junction contained 11 bases not matched to a gene. The CDR3 loop reads CASSPGNGQGGETQYF. In DNA form, the CDR3 reads TGCGCCAGCAGCCCTGGAAATGGACAGGGGGGGGAGACCCAGTACTTC.

V is TRBV4-3 and J is TRBJ1-1; 7 nucleotides match TRBD1. This CDR3 is 15 amino acids long. Germline assignment: CDR1 LGHNA and CDR2 YSLEER. V was pared by 2 bases and J by 6 bases, with 9 bases of the junction left unmatched. Written as DNA, the CDR3 is TGCGCCAGCAGCCAAATGACAGGGCGCCCTTCTGAAGCTTTCTTT. Amino acid sequence: CASSQMTGRPSEAFF.

This clone was detected a few times. The V gene is TRBV6-1, the J gene TRBJ2-7, with D possibly matching TRBD2 (7 bases). CDR1 and CDR2 (germline): MNHNS, SASEGT. CDR3 length: 15 residues. The ends were cut back, 3 bases at V and 4 bases at J, with 16 bases in the middle. CDR3 in DNA: TGTGCCAGCAGTGACGCAGCGGGGCAGGGGTACGAGCAGTACTTC. As protein: CASSDAAGQGYEQYF.

The rearrangement links TRBV19 to TRBJ1-4, with D unresolved. Trimming left V 2 bases short and J 5 bases short, with 6 bases between. Germline-derived CDR1 and CDR2 are LNHDA and SQIVND (reference sequence). The CDR3 has 13 residues. The CDR3 region is CASSILPNEKLFF. In DNA form, the CDR3 reads TGTGCCAGTAGTATACTTCCGAATGAAAAACTGTTTTTT.